This T cell receptor beta chain stems from a study of blood T cell repertoires in COVID-19 (TCRdb year 2020). Regarding the study in general: Samples from collaborators originated in the United States, Italy and Spain and spanned both the acute and convalescent phases of COVID-19. The material from the prospective study consisted of cDNA or gDNA derived from T cells, B-cell-depleted T cells, or PBMCs. Subjects who had been exposed to COVID-19, were actively infected with it, or had recovered from it provided the deeply sampled blood TCRbeta repertoires that made up the dataset. The repertoires were made available in a free public database intended to serve as a resource for research on the immune response to SARS-CoV-2. The samples were drawn from the first 160 participants of the ongoing ImmuneRACE study and from 1,200 or so subjects provided by 6 global collaborators. Nearly every sample came with metadata listing a de-identified subject ID, COVID-19 status, age in years and sex. Where available, HLA class I and class II types were taken from metadata supplied by the sample provider and were not determined by assay-based typing. The paper's findings and limits, for the study overall: The quantity of clinical and demographic metadata differed by source and by participant and was supplied without curation.

Participants in the prospective study were aged 18 to 89 years, lived in under 30 United States geographic areas, and enrolled through a virtual design. Cohort assignment in the prospective study relied on participant-reported clinical history from a screening survey and a study questionnaire. Recovered participants in ImmuneRACE Cohort 3 were defined as having two consecutive negative NP/OP PCR tests, clearance from a healthcare professional, or resolution of symptoms. In the prospective study, mobile phlebotomists collected whole blood, serum and a nasopharyngeal or oropharyngeal swab from each participant. Additional blood draws and questionnaires over an approximately two-month period could optionally be provided by prospective study participants. Blood samples from the prospective study were shipped frozen or at room temperature prior to DNA extraction. The immunoSEQ Assay, a bias-controlled multiplex PCR, was used to amplify TCRbeta CDR3 regions from genomic DNA. Per the source publication's procedure: Within the assay, amplification of reference gene primers was used to estimate how many nucleated cells each sample contained. To quantify the absolute abundance of each unique TCRbeta CDR3 rearrangement, sequence reads were collapsed and filtered. For each sample, productive Simpson clonality was calculated by taking the square root of Simpson's diversity index across productive rearrangements. TCRdb took this table from immuneACCESS and kept in-frame rearrangements with V and J called. Such tables lack part of the clones; where checked against another copy, unresolved V genes explain under half of the gap, and the rest is unexplained. V, J and clone size are taken as reported in that table, and D and trimming were inferred from the DNA itself. The sample table holds over 120,000 clones, of which approximately 83% were seen once. The ten largest account for approximately 8.4% of the sample.

In its sample, this clone was seen a few times. Its recognized antigen is unknown. No much larger clone exists at a distance of one base, and base qualities are not known. The specimen was PBMCs or T cells enriched from blood (not recorded which). The source is a man between 50 and 59 years old who had recovered from COVID-19.

CDR3 sequence: CASSLSGQFMNTEAFF. In nucleotides, the sequence is TGTGCCAGCAGCTTATCGGGACAGTTCATGAACACTGAAGCTTTCTTT. In this chain, TRBV7-3 is recombined with TRBJ1-1; 7 nucleotides in the junction match TRBD1. Germline trimming amounts to 2 bases on V and 0 bases on J, with 6 as the count of junction bases outside the gene matches. The germline V gene specifies SGHTA as CDR1 and FQGTGA as CDR2. Spanning cysteine to phenylalanine, the CDR3 consists of 16 amino acids. Only the CDR3 DNA is retained, 48 bases long and in frame from the first base.